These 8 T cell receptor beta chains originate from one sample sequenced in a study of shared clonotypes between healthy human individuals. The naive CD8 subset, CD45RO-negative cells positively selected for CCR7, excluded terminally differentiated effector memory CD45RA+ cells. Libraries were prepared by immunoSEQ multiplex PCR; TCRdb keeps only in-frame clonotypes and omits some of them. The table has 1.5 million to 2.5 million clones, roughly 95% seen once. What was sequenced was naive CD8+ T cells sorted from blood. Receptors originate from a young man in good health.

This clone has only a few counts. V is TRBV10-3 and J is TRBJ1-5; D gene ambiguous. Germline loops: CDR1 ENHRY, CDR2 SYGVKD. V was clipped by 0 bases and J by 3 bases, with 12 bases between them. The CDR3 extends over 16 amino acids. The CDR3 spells CAISESGAPINQPQHF. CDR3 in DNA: TGTGCCATCAGTGAGTCCGGAGCTCCCATCAATCAGCCCCAGCATTTT.

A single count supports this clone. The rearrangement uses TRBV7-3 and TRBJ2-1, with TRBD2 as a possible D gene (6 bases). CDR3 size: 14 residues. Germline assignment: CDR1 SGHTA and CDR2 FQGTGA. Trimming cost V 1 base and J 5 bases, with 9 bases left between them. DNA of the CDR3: TGTGCCAGCAGCTTAAATGGAGGGGACAATGAGCAGTTCTTC. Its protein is CASSLNGGDNEQFF.

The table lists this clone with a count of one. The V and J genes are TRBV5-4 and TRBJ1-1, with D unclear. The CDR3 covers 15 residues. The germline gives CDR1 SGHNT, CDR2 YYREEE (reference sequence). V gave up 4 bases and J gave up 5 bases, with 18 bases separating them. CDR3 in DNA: TGTGCCAGCAGCCTACCCTCGGGTTGGGGAACTGAAGCTTTCTTT. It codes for CASSLPSGWGTEAFF. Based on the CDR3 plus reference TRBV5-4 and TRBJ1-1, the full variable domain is ETGVTQSPTHLIKTRGQQVTLRCSSQSGHNTVSWYQQALGQGPQFIFQYYREEENGRGNFPPRFSGLQFPNYSSELNVNALELDDSALYLCASSLPSGWGTEAFFGQGTRLTVV.

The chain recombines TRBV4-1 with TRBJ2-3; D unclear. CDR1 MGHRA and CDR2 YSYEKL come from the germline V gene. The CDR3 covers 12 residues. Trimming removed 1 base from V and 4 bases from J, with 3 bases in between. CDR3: CASSQGSDTQYF. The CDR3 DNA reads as TGCGCCAGCAGCCAAGGTTCAGATACGCAGTATTTT.

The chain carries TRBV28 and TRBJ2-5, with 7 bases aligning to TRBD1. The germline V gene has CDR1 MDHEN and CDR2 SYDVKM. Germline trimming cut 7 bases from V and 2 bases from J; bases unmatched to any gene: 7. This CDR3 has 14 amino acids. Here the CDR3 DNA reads TGTGCCAGCAATGACAGGGTCAATCAAGAGACCCAGTACTTC. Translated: CASNDRVNQETQYF.

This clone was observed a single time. CDR3 amino acids: CATGQGEAGELFF. The CDR3 bases are TGTGCCACCGGACAGGGGGAGGCCGGGGAGCTGTTTTTT. The chain recombines TRBV10-3 with TRBJ2-2, with 10 nucleotides matching TRBD1. The CDR3 has 13 residues. Trimming at V came to 10 bases and at J to 6 bases, leaving 5 bases not matched to a gene. The germline gives CDR1 ENHRY, CDR2 SYGVKD.

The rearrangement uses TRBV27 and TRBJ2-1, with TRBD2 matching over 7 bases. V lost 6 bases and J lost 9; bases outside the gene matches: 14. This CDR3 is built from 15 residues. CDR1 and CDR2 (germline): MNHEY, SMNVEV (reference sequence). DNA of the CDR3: TGTGCCAGCAGCCCCCAACTCGGGGGGAAGCCTGAGCAGTTCTTC. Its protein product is CASSPQLGGKPEQFF.

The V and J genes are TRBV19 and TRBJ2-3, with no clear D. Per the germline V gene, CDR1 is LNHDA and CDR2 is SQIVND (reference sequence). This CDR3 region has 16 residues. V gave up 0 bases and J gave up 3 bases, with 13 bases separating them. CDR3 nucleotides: TGTGCCAGTAGTATAGATCTAGAACAGTATACAGATACGCAGTATTTT. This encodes CASSIDLEQYTDTQYF.